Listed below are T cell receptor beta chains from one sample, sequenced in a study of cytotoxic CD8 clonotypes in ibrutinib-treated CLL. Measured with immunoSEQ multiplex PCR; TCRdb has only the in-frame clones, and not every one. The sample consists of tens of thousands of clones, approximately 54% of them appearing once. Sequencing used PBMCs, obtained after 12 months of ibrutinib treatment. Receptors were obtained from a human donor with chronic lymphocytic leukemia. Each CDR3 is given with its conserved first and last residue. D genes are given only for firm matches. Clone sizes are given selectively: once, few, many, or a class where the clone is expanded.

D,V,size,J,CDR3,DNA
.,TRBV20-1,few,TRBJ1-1,CSVQYTEAFF,TGCAGTGTACAGTACACTGAAGCTTTCTTT
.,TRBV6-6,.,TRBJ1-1,CASTLRGQNTEAFF,TGTGCCAGCACCCTACGGGGACAGAACACTGAAGCTTTCTTT
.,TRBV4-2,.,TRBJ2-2,CASKGDRDTGELFF,TGTGCCAGCAAGGGTGACAGAGACACCGGGGAGCTGTTTTTT
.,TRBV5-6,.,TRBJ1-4,CASSPRFGEKLFF,TGTGCCAGCAGCCCTAGGTTCGGGGAAAAACTGTTTTTT
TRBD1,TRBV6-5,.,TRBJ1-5,CASSSPAGTGNQPQHF,TGTGCCAGCAGTTCGCCTGCCGGGACAGGGAATCAGCCCCAGCATTTT
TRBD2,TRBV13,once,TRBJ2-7,CASSLGVASGFFYEQYF,TGTGCCAGCAGCTTAGGGGTGGCTAGCGGTTTTTTCTACGAGCAGTACTTC
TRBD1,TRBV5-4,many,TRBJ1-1,CAIHSGGGTEAFF,TGTGCCATCCACTCAGGGGGAGGAACTGAAGCTTTCTTT
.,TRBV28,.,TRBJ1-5,CASSLFSGSYSNQPQHF,TGTGCCAGCAGTTTATTTTCAGGTAGCTATAGCAATCAGCCCCAGCATTTT
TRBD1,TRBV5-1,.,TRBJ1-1,CASSLAWGQGKNTEAFF,TGCGCCAGCAGCTTGGCCTGGGGACAGGGAAAAAACACTGAAGCTTTCTTT
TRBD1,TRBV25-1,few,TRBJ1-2,CASSVGGTGDYMAGYTF,TGTGCCAGCAGTGTAGGGGGGACAGGGGACTATATGGCTGGCTACACCTTC
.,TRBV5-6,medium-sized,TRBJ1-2,CASSLITGIQSYGYTF,TGTGCCAGCAGCCTGATTACCGGAATACAGTCCTATGGCTACACCTTC
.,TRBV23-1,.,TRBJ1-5,CASSQSQERKKQPQHF,TGCGCCAGCAGTCAATCTCAGGAAAGAAAGAAGCAGCCCCAGCATTTT
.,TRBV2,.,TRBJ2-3,CASGTESSTDTQYF,TGTGCCAGCGGGACGGAGTCTAGCACAGATACGCAGTATTTT
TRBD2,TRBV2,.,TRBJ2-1,CASRRPRGSTYNEQFF,TGTGCCAGCAGAAGACCGCGGGGGTCCACCTACAATGAGCAGTTCTTC
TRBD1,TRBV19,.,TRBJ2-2,CASISLDRGLYTGELFF,TGTGCCAGTATTTCCCTCGACAGGGGGCTTTACACCGGGGAGCTGTTTTTT
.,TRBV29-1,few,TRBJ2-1,CSVGGDRSYNEQFF,TGCAGCGTTGGGGGAGACAGATCCTACAATGAGCAGTTCTTC
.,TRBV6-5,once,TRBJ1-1,CASRTDRNTEAFF,TGTGCCAGCAGGACGGACAGGAACACTGAAGCTTTCTTT
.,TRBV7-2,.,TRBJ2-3,CASSLVLQDTQYF,TGTGCCAGCAGCTTAGTTCTTCAAGATACGCAGTATTTT
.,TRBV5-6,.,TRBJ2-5,CASSFQETQYF,TGTGCCAGCAGCTTCCAAGAGACCCAGTACTTC
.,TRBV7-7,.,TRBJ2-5,CASSPQGTETQYF,TGTGCCAGCAGCCCCCAGGGGACAGAGACCCAGTACTTC
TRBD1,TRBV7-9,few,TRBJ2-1,CASRPGTGGNEQFF,TGTGCCAGCAGACCCGGGACAGGGGGTAATGAGCAGTTCTTC
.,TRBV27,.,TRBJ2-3,CASSPGVISTDTQYF,TGTGCCAGCAGCCCGGGGGTTATCAGCACAGATACGCAGTATTTT
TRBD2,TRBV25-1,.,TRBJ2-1,CSSGAYNEQFF,TGCTCTAGCGGGGCGTACAATGAGCAGTTCTTC
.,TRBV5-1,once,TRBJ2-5,CASSLSAGAGETQYF,TGTGCCAGCAGCTTGTCTGCGGGGGCTGGGGAGACCCAGTACTTC
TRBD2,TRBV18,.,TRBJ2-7,CASSLYSGPSSYEQYF,TGTGCCAGCTCACTATATAGCGGGCCGAGCTCCTACGAGCAGTACTTC
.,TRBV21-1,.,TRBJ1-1,CASQRRQESNTEAFF,TGTGCCAGCCAGAGGCGACAGGAGAGTAACACTGAAGCTTTCTTT
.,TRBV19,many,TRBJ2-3,CASSMGVSTDTQYF,TGTGCCAGTAGTATGGGGGTTAGCACAGATACGCAGTATTTT
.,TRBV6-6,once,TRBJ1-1,CASETAAGTEAFF,TGTGCCAGTGAGACAGCAGCCGGCACTGAAGCTTTCTTT
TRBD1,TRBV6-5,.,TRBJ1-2,CASSHLPTGVGYTF,TGTGCCAGCAGTCATTTACCGACAGGGGTTGGCTACACCTTC
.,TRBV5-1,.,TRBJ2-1,CASSLRNEQFF,TGCGCCAGCAGCTTGAGGAATGAGCAGTTCTTC
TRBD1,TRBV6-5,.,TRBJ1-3,CASRGTGDPGNTIYF,TGTGCCAGCAGGGGCACAGGGGACCCTGGAAACACCATATATTTT
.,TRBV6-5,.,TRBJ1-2,CASSLGPPISYGYTF,TGTGCCAGCAGTTTAGGCCCCCCGATCAGCTATGGCTACACCTTC
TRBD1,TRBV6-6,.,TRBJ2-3,CASRNRGFSTDTQYF,TGTGCCAGCAGGAACAGGGGTTTTAGCACAGATACGCAGTATTTT
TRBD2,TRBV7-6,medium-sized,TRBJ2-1,CASSLGFGGGSYNEQFF,TGTGCCAGCAGCTTAGGCTTCGGCGGGGGCTCCTACAATGAGCAGTTCTTC
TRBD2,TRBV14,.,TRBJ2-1,CASSQGNSGRAVDNEQFF,TGTGCCAGCAGCCAAGGGAATAGCGGGAGGGCCGTAGACAATGAGCAGTTCTTC
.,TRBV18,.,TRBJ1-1,CASSPPGKAAEAFF,TGTGCCAGCTCACCACCAGGGAAAGCGGCTGAAGCTTTCTTT
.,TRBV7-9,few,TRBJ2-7,CASSAERPGHLRAYEQYF,TGTGCCAGCAGCGCTGAGAGGCCTGGGCACCTGCGTGCCTACGAGCAGTACTTC
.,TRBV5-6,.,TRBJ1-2,CASSLSPGTYGYTF,TGTGCCAGCAGCTTGTCGCCAGGGACCTATGGCTACACCTTC
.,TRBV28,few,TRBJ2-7,CASSLSPPLASGEQYF,TGTGCCAGCAGTTTATCACCCCCGCTAGCTTCGGGAGAGCAGTACTTC
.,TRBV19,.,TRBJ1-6,CASREGVNNSPLHF,TGTGCCTCGAGAGAAGGGGTTAATAATTCACCCCTCCACTTT
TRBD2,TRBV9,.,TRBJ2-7,CASSVFHSGRALISYEQYF,TGTGCCAGCAGCGTGTTTCATAGCGGGAGGGCCCTCATTTCCTACGAGCAGTACTTC
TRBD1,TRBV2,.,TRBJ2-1,CASSERGTGSGEQFF,TGTGCCAGCAGTGAACGGGGGACAGGTTCTGGCGAGCAGTTCTTC
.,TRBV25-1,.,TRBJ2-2,CASSEVKVTSGNTGELFF,TGTGCCAGCAGTGAAGTTAAGGTTACGAGCGGGAACACCGGGGAGCTGTTTTTT
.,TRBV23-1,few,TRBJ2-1,CASSPKGPSYPSYNEQFF,TGCGCCAGCAGTCCAAAGGGGCCTAGCTACCCTTCCTACAATGAGCAGTTCTTC
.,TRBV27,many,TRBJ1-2,CASKLTGHYGYTF,TGTGCCAGCAAATTGACAGGCCACTATGGCTACACCTTC
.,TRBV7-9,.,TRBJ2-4,CASSLALGQSLAKNIQYF,TGTGCCAGCAGCTTAGCGTTAGGTCAGAGCTTAGCCAAAAACATTCAGTACTTC